Below are 10 T cell receptor beta chains sequenced from a single sample in a study of cytomegalovirus exposure and HLA in healthy donors. Some clones are missing from TCRdb's copy, which holds only in-frame ones; the method was immunoSEQ multiplex PCR. The data contain some 110,000 clones, 88% of them singletons. Sample: PBMCs. The receptors originated from a man between 18 and 35 years old in good health and CMV-seronegative.

The chain has TRBV7-9 and TRBJ1-1; D call uncertain. Germline CDR1 is SEHNR and CDR2 is FQNEAQ (reference sequence). V was pared by 5 bases and J by 0 bases, with 7 bases between. CDR3 length: 13 residues. The CDR3 coding sequence is TGTGCCAGCAGCCTAAGTCTGAACACTGAAGCTTTCTTT. It translates to CASSLSLNTEAFF.

The CDR3 region is CASSDRRSSYNEQFF. The CDR3 DNA reads as TGCGCCAGCAGCGACAGGAGGAGCTCCTACAATGAGCAGTTCTTC. The J gene is TRBJ2-1, the V gene TRBV4-3; D may be TRBD1 (6 bases). This CDR3 comprises 15 residues. V shed 5 bases and J shed 0 bases, with 11 bases lying between them. Germline CDR1 LGHNA, CDR2 YSLEER.

V usage is TRBV28 and J usage is TRBJ2-7; tentatively, D is TRBD2 (5 bases). V was clipped by 6 bases and J by 3 bases, with 12 bases between them. The CDR3 has 13 amino acids. CDR1 and CDR2 (germline): MDHEN, SYDVKM. The CDR3 region has the DNA TGTGCCAGCAGCCCCCCAGGACTCTACGAGCAGTACTTC. Translation: CASSPPGLYEQYF.

This clone was seen only a few times. This chain uses TRBV2 with TRBJ1-5; TRBD1 matches at 7 bases. The CDR3 is 15 amino acids. Germline-derived CDR1 and CDR2 are SNHLY and FYNNEI. V was clipped by 6 bases and J by 1 base; unmatched bases: 6. Here the CDR3 reads CASRTDRVSNQPQHF. The DNA for the CDR3 is TGTGCCAGCAGGACAGACAGGGTCAGCAATCAGCCCCAGCATTTT.

The J gene is TRBJ1-1, the V gene TRBV30; D gene unclear. Trimming took off 2 bases at V and 5 bases at J, with 6 bases between the two ends. Germline lookup yields CDR1 GTSNPN and CDR2 SVGIG (reference sequence). This CDR3 spans 11 amino acids. The CDR3: CAWSPRTEAFF. CDR3 DNA sequence: TGTGCCTGGAGTCCGAGAACTGAAGCTTTCTTT.

The chain uses TRBV28 and TRBJ1-2; TRBD1 aligns across 9 bases. V shed 5 bases, J shed 7 bases, and the junction held 8 bases outside the gene matches. There are 14 residues in the CDR3. Germline loops: CDR1 MDHEN, CDR2 SYDVKM. The CDR3 region is CASSPGTGIRGYTF. The DNA of the CDR3 is TGTGCCAGCAGTCCCGGGACAGGGATACGTGGCTACACCTTC.

This chain links TRBV29-1 with TRBJ2-2; D is unresolved. CDR1 and CDR2 from the germline V gene are SQVTM and ANQGSEA. V shed 7 bases and J shed 4 bases, with 19 bases lying between them. The CDR3 runs 15 residues. This CDR3 reads CSAAALDIGTGELFF. Written as DNA, the CDR3 is TGCAGCGCCGCCGCTCTAGATATTGGCACCGGGGAGCTGTTTTTT.

This chain uses TRBV6-5 with TRBJ2-1, with 9 bases matching TRBD1. There are 15 residues in the CDR3. Trimming at V came to 6 bases and at J to 5 bases, leaving 8 bases not matched to a gene. In germline, CDR1 is MNHEY, CDR2 SVGAGI. Written as DNA, the CDR3 is TGTGCCAGCAGAAAATATACAGGGGGCAACAATGAGCAGTTCTTC. Translating it yields CASRKYTGGNNEQFF.

V is TRBV9 and J is TRBJ1-4, with D uncertain. V lost 3 bases and J 5 bases, leaving 5 bases between the germline ends. CDR1 SGDLS and CDR2 YYNGEE come from the germline V gene. The CDR3 is 12 residues long. The DNA for the CDR3 is TGTGCCAGCAGCGCCCTAAATGAAAAACTGTTTTTT. Its translation: CASSALNEKLFF.

The chain combines TRBV28 with TRBJ2-7, with 12 bases that match TRBD2. Trimming took 5 bases from V and 0 from J; bases not matched to a gene: 5. Germline lookup yields CDR1 MDHEN and CDR2 SYDVKM. There are 16 residues in the CDR3. Here the CDR3 reads CASSPRLAGDSYEQYF. In DNA form, the CDR3 reads TGTGCCAGCAGTCCCAGACTAGCGGGAGACTCCTACGAGCAGTACTTC.